The clone carrying this T cell receptor beta chain was counted once. This specimen belongs to a study of T cells in Graves' hyperthyroidism and ophthalmopathy. What was amplified from RNA transcripts were TCR beta CDR3 regions. When the TCR CDR3 underwent first-round RT-PCR, the HTBI primer set was used. TCRdb re-called the multiplex PCR reads with MiXCR, one entry per CDR3 protein. The sample includes roughly 500,000 distinct CDR3 sequences, more than 45% seen only once; the top ten take around 20%. CDR1 and CDR2 from the germline V gene are SGDLS and YYNGEE. The V end was cut by 5 bases, the J end by 6 bases, with 15 bases between. This CDR3 has 15 residues.

Sequenced sample: peripheral blood or thyroid tissue (not recorded which). The V gene is TRBV9, the J gene TRBJ1-6; D may be TRBD1 (6 bases). The clonotype was recovered from an adult woman with Graves' disease, either hyperthyroidism or ophthalmopathy (not recorded which). The CDR3, as DNA: TGTGCCAGCAGTCCGCACTGGGACACTAATTCACCCCTCCACTTT. Protein: CASSPHWDTNSPLHF.